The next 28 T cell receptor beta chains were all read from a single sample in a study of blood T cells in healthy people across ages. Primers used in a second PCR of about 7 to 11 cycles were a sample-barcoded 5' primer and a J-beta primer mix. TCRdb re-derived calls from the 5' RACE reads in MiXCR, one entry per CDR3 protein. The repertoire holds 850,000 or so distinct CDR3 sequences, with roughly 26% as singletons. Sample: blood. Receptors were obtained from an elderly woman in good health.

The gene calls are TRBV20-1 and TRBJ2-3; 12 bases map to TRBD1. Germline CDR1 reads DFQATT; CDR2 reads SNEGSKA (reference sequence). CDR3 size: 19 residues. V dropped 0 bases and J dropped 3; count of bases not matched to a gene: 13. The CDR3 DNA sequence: TGCAGTGCTAGAGATACGGGACAGGGGGCTTCGGACTATACAGATACGCAGTATTTT. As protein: CSARDTGQGASDYTDTQYF.

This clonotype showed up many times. Here the CDR3 reads CASSQVVTQYF. The CDR3 coding sequence is TGTGCCAGCAGCCAAGTTGTGACCCAGTACTTC. The chain combines TRBV3-1 with TRBJ2-5, with D hard to call. Germline CDR1 and CDR2: LGHDT and YNNKEL (reference sequence). Between the trimmed V and J ends, which lost 1 base and 7 bases, there was a span of 4 bases. The CDR3 is made up of 11 amino acids.

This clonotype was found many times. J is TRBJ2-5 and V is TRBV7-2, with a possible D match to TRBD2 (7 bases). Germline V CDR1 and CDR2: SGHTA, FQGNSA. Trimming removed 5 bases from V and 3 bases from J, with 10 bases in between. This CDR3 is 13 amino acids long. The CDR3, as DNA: TGTGCCAGCAGCGGGGGGGCCAAAGAGACCCAGTACTTC. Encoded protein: CASSGGAKETQYF.

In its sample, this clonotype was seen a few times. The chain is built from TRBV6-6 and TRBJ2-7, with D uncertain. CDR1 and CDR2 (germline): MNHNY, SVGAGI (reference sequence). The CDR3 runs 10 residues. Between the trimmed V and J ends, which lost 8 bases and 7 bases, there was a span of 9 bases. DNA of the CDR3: TGTGCCAGCGGGTTCAATGAGCAGTACTTC. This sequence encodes CASGFNEQYF.

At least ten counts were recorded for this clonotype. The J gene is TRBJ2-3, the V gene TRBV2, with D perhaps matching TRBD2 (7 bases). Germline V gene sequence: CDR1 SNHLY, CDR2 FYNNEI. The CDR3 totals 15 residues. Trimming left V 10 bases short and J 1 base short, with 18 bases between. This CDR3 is CATEKGGVGTDTQYF. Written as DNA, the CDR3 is TGTGCCACCGAAAAGGGGGGGGTCGGCACAGATACGCAGTATTTT. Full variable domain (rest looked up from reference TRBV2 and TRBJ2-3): EPEVTQTPSHQVTQMGQEVILRCVPISNHLYFYWYRQILGQKVEFLVSFYNNEISEKSEIFDDQFSVERPDGSNFTLKIRSTKLEDSAMYFCATEKGGVGTDTQYFGPGTRLTVL.

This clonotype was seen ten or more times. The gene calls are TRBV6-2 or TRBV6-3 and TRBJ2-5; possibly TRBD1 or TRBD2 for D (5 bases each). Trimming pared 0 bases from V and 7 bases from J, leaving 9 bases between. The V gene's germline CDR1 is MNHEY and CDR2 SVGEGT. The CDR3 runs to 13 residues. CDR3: CASSYSGRRTQYF. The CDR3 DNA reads TGTGCCAGCAGTTACTCGGGACGGCGGACCCAGTACTTC.

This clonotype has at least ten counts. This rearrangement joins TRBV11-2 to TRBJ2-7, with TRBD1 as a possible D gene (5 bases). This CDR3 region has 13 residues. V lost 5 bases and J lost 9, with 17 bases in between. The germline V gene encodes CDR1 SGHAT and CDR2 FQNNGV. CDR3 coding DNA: TGTGCCAGCAGCCTAGGGCCAGGCAGGGCGCAGTACTTC. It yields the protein CASSLGPGRAQYF.

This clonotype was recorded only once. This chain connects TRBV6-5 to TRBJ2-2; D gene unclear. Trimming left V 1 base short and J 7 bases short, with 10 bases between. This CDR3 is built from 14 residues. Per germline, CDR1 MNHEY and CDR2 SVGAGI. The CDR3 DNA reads TGTGCCAGCAGTTACTTCGGGCAAAGCGGGGAGCTGTTTTTT. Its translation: CASSYFGQSGELFF.

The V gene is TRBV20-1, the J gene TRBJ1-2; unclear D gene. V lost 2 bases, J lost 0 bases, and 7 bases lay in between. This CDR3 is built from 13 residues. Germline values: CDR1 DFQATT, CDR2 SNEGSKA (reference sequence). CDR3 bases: TGCAGTGCTAGACTGCCTCCTAACTATGGCTACACCTTC. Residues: CSARLPPNYGYTF.

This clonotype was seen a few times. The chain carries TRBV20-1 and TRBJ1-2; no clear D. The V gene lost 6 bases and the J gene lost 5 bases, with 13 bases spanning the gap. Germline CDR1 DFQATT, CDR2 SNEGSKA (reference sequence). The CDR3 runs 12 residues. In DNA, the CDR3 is TGCAGTGCGCAGGCCCAGAGGTATGGCTACACCTTC. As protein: CSAQAQRYGYTF.

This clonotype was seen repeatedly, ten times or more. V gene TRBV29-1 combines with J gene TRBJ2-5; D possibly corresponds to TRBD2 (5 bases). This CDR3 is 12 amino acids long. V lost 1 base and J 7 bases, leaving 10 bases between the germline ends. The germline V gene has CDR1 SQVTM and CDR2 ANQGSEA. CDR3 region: CSVEVGVGTQYF. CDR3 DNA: TGCAGCGTTGAAGTCGGGGTGGGGACCCAGTACTTC.

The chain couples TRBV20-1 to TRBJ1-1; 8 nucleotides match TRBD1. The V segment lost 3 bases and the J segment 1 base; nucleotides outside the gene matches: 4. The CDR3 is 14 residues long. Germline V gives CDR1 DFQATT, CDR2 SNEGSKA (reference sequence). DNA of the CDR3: TGCAGTGCTAGGGTAGGGACAGGGAACACTGAAGCTTTCTTT. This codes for CSARVGTGNTEAFF.

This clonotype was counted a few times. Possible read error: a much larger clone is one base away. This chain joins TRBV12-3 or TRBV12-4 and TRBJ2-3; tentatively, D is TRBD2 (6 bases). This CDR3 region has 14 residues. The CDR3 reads CASIPSDRADAQYF. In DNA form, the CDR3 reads TGTGCCAGCATCCCTAGCGACCGCGCAGATGCGCAGTATTTT.

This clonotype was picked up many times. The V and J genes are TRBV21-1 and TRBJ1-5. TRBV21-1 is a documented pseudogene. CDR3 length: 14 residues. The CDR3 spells CASSILLSDQPQHF. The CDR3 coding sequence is TGTGCCAGCAGCATCCTCCTTTCAGATCAGCCCCAGCATTTT.

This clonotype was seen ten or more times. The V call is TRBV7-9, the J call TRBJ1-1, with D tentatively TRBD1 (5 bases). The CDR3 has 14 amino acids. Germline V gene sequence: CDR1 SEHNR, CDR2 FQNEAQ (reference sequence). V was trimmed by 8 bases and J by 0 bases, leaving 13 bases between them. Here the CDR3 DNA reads TGTGCCAGCGTGTTAGGGGAAGTGAACACTGAAGCTTTCTTT. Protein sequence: CASVLGEVNTEAFF.

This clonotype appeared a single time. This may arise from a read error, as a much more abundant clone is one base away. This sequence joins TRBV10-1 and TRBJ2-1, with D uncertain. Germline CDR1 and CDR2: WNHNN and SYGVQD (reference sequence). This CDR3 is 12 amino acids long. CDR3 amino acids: CTSSESGYEQFF. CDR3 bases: TGCACCAGCAGTGAGTCCGGGTATGAGCAGTTCTTC.

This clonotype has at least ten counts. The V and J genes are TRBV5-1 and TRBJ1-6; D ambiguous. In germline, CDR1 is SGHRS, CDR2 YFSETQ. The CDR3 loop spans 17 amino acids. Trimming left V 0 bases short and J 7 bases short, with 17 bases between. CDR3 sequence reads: CASSLVSQLESNSPLHF. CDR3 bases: TGCGCCAGCAGCTTGGTGTCACAGCTCGAGTCCAATTCACCCCTCCACTTT. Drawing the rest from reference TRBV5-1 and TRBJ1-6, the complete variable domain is KAGVTQTPRYLIKTRGQQVTLSCSPISGHRSVSWYQQTPGQGLQFLFEYFSETQRNKGNFPGRFSGRQFSNSRSEMNVSTLELGDSALYLCASSLVSQLESNSPLHFGNGTRLTVT.

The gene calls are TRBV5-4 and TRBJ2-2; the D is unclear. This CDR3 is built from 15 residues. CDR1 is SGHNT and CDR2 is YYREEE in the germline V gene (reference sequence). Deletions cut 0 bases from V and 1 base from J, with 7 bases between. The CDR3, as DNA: TGTGCCAGCAGCTTGGTACAGCAGAACACCGGGGAGCTGTTTTTT. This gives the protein CASSLVQQNTGELFF.

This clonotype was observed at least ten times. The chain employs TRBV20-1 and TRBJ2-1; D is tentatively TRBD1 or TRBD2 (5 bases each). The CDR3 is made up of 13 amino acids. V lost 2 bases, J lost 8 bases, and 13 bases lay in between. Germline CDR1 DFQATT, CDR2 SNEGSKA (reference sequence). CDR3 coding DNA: TGCAGTGCTAGACGGCCGGGACCCCATGAGCAGTTCTTC. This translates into CSARRPGPHEQFF.

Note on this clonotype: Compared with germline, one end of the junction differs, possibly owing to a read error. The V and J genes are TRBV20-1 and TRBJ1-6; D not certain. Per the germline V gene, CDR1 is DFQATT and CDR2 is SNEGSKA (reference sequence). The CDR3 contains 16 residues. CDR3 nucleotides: TGCAGTGCTAGAGATCGAACGAGCTCCTATAATGCACCCCTCCACTTT. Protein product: CSARDRTSSYNAPLHF.

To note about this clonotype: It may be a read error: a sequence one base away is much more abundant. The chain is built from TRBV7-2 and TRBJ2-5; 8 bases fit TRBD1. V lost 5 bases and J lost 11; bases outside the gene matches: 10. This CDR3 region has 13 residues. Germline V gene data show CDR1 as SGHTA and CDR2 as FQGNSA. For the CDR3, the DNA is TGTGCCAGCAGCAGACAGGGGAACAATGAGCAGTACTTC. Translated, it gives CASSRQGNNEQYF.

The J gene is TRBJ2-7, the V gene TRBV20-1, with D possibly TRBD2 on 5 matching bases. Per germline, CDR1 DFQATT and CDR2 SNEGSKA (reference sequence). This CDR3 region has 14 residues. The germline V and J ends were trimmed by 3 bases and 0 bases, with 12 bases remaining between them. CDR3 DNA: TGCAGTGCTAGTGGGAGATTGAGCTCCTACGAGCAGTACTTC. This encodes CSASGRLSSYEQYF.

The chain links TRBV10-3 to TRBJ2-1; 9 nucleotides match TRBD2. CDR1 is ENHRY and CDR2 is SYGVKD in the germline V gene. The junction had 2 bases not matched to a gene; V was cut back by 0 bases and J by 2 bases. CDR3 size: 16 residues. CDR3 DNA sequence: TGTGCCATCAGTGAGTCGAGACTAGCGGCCTACAATGAGCAGTTCTTC. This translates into CAISESRLAAYNEQFF.

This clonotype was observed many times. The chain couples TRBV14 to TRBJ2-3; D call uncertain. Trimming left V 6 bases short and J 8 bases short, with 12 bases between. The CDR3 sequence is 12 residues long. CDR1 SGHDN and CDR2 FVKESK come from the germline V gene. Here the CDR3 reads CASSYDFLTQYF. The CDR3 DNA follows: TGTGCCAGCAGTTACGACTTCCTTACGCAGTATTTT. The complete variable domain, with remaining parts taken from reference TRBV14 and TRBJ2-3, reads EAGVTQFPSHSVIEKGQTVTLRCDPISGHDNLYWYRRVMGKEIKFLLHFVKESKQDESGMPNNRFLAERTGGTYSTLKVQPAELEDSGVYFCASSYDFLTQYFGPGTRLTVL.

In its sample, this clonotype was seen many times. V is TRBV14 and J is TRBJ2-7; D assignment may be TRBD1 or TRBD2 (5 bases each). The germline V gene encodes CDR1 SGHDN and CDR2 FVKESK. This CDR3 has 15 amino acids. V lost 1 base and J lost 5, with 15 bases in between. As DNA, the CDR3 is TGTGCCAGCAGCCAAGGGGCAGGGACCGTCCACGAGCAGTACTTC. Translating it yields CASSQGAGTVHEQYF.

For the CDR3, the DNA is TGTGCCAGCAGCTTAACCCCCGGGACAGGATACGAGCAGTACTTC. Residues: CASSLTPGTGYEQYF. The gene calls are TRBV7-2 and TRBJ2-5; 8 nucleotides match TRBD1. The end of the DNA aligns better with TRBJ2-7, so the J call may be wrong. CDR1 is SGHTA, CDR2 FQGNSA, per germline. The CDR3 extends over 15 amino acids.

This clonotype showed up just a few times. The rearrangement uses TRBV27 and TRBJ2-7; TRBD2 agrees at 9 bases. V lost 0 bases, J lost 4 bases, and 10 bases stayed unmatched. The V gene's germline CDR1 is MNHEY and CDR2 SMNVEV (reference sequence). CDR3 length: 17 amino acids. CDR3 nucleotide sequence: TGTGCCAGCAGTTTATCGAAGGGGGAGCGGGGGGTTTACGAGCAGTACTTC. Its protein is CASSLSKGERGVYEQYF.

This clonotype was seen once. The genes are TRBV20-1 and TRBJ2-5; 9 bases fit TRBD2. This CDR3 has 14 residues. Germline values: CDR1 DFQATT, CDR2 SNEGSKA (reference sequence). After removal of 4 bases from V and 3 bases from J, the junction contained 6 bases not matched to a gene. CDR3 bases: TGCAGTGCTATTGGAGCTAGCGGGGAAGAGACCCAGTACTTC. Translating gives CSAIGASGEETQYF.